Following are 30 T cell receptor beta chains from one sample sequenced in a study of OX40 agonist ivuxolimab in advanced cancers. The repertoire was sequenced with immunoSEQ multiplex PCR; TCRdb's copy has only in-frame clones and lacks some. The sample records 75,000 to 100,000 clones, roughly 90% being singletons. Sequencing used CD4+ or CD8+ T cells sorted from blood, obtained in a trial of the OX40 agonist ivuxolimab. These receptors all stem from an adult with an advanced solid tumor such as melanoma, head and neck, liver or kidney cancer.

This clone was observed a few times. The chain joins TRBV5-1 to TRBJ2-7; 9 nucleotides agree with TRBD1. The CDR3 totals 15 residues. Germline lookup yields CDR1 SGHRS and CDR2 YFSETQ. V shed 2 bases, J shed 3 bases, and the junction held 6 bases outside the gene matches. CDR3 DNA sequence: TGCGCCAGCAGCTTACAGGGGGCTCTAGGCTACGAGCAGTACTTC. Translated: CASSLQGALGYEQYF.

The chain combines TRBV6-5 with TRBJ1-2, with TRBD1 as a possible D gene (5 bases). Deletions cut 4 bases from V and 6 bases from J, with 12 bases between. This CDR3 comprises 13 residues. The V gene's germline CDR1 is MNHEY and CDR2 SVGAGI. CDR3 loop: CASSLGARNGYTF. The CDR3 bases are TGTGCCAGCAGTTTAGGGGCGCGAAATGGCTACACCTTC.

The chain joins TRBV7-2 to TRBJ2-7; the D gene could be TRBD1 or TRBD2 (5 bases each). Germline V gene lookup returns CDR1 SGHTA and CDR2 FQGNSA. The V end lost 1 base, the J end lost 0 bases, and 7 bases lay between the germline ends. The CDR3 is made up of 14 amino acids. The CDR3 DNA follows: TGTGCCAGCAGCTTAGGGGGGAACTCCTACGAGCAGTACTTC. Translated, it gives CASSLGGNSYEQYF.

The genes are TRBV7-8 and TRBJ2-3; D gene ambiguous. V gave up 5 bases and J gave up 0 bases, with 6 bases separating them. CDR1 is SGHVS, CDR2 FQNEAQ, per germline. This CDR3 region has 13 residues. The CDR3 loop reads CASSQQSTDTQYF. CDR3 DNA: TGTGCCAGCAGCCAGCAGAGCACAGATACGCAGTATTTT.

Points on this clone: Other DNA sequences in the sample encode the same CDR3. This chain uses TRBV28 with TRBJ2-2; a possible D gene is TRBD1 (6 bases). CDR1 is MDHEN and CDR2 is SYDVKM in the germline V gene. This CDR3 is 14 amino acids long. V dropped 1 base and J dropped 4 bases, with 7 bases sitting between them. CDR3 amino acids: CASSLLGGTGELFF. The CDR3 DNA sequence: TGTGCCAGCAGTTTATTAGGGGGCACCGGGGAGCTGTTTTTT.

This sequence joins TRBV5-1 and TRBJ2-7; tentatively, D is TRBD1 (6 bases). Germline V CDR1 and CDR2: SGHRS, YFSETQ. The CDR3 consists of 14 residues. V gave up 4 bases and J gave up 0 bases, with 11 bases separating them. The CDR3 loop is CASSLRDTSYEQYF. The CDR3 bases are TGCGCCAGCAGCCTCCGGGACACCTCCTACGAGCAGTACTTC. Using reference TRBV5-1 and TRBJ2-7 for the parts outside the CDR3, the full variable domain is KAGVTQTPRYLIKTRGQQVTLSCSPISGHRSVSWYQQTPGQGLQFLFEYFSETQRNKGNFPGRFSGRQFSNSRSEMNVSTLELGDSALYLCASSLRDTSYEQYFGPGTRLTVT.

The chain couples TRBV9 to TRBJ2-5, with a weak D call TRBD2 (6 bases). CDR1 and CDR2 from the germline V gene are SGDLS and YYNGEE. The CDR3 length is 15 residues. Trimming pared 0 bases from V and 2 bases from J, leaving 11 bases between. The CDR3 reads CASSVAAGLQETQYF. The CDR3 DNA reads TGTGCCAGCAGCGTAGCGGCGGGATTACAAGAGACCCAGTACTTC.

The chain has TRBV25-1 and TRBJ1-4; tentatively, D is TRBD1 (5 bases). The CDR3 covers 14 residues. V shed 2 bases and J shed 8 bases, with 12 bases lying between them. The V gene's germline CDR1 is MGHDK and CDR2 SYGVNS. The CDR3 nucleotides are TGTGCCAGCAGTGAAGCAAAGGGGAAAGAAAAACTGTTTTTT. This translates into CASSEAKGKEKLFF.

The chain links TRBV5-1 to TRBJ2-3, with TRBD1 as a possible D gene (6 bases). The CDR3 contains 14 residues. Per the germline V gene, CDR1 is SGHRS and CDR2 is YFSETQ. V was trimmed by 3 bases and J by 5 bases, leaving 13 bases between them. The CDR3 here is CASSSGGRRDTQYF. The CDR3 bases are TGCGCCAGCAGCTCTGGGGGCCGAAGAGATACGCAGTATTTT. Together with reference TRBV5-1 and TRBJ2-3, the CDR3 gives the full variable domain: KAGVTQTPRYLIKTRGQQVTLSCSPISGHRSVSWYQQTPGQGLQFLFEYFSETQRNKGNFPGRFSGRQFSNSRSEMNVSTLELGDSALYLCASSSGGRRDTQYFGPGTRLTVL.

The chain carries TRBV19 and TRBJ2-7; 7 nucleotides agree with TRBD2. The CDR3 loop spans 13 amino acids. Germline V gene lookup returns CDR1 LNHDA and CDR2 SQIVND (reference sequence). V lost 3 bases and J lost 3; bases outside the gene matches: 2. The CDR3 DNA reads TGTGCCAGTAGTATGGGAGGGTACTACGAGCAGTACTTC. Protein product: CASSMGGYYEQYF.

The gene calls are TRBV5-8 and TRBJ1-4; D remains unclear. V was shortened by 5 bases and J by 7 bases, with 18 bases between the two germline ends. Germline CDR1 reads SGHTS; CDR2 reads YDEGEE. The CDR3 covers 15 residues. CDR3 loop: CASSDHLGVGEKLFF. The DNA of the CDR3 is TGTGCCAGCAGTGACCACCTAGGTGTGGGTGAAAAACTGTTTTTT.

The chain has TRBV5-4 and TRBJ2-3; 8 bases line up with TRBD2. CDR1 and CDR2 (germline): SGHNT, YYREEE (reference sequence). The length of the CDR3 is 15 residues. J gave up 3 bases and V 0 bases, and 3 bases lay outside the gene matches. CDR3 coding DNA: TGTGCCAGCAGCTTGGCGGGAGGGAGGACAGATACGCAGTATTTT. Translated: CASSLAGGRTDTQYF.

This clone was counted only a few times. The CDR3 nucleotides are TGTGCCAGCAGAACAAGATATGAGCAGTTCTTC. Amino acids: CASRTRYEQFF. The V gene is TRBV25-1, the J gene TRBJ2-1; no reliable D call. The CDR3 covers 11 residues. V lost 6 bases and J 8 bases, leaving 8 bases between the germline ends. The V gene's germline CDR1 is MGHDK and CDR2 SYGVNS.

The chain carries TRBV7-7 and TRBJ2-7; 10 bases are shared with TRBD2. This CDR3 has 15 amino acids. Germline values: CDR1 SSHAT, CDR2 FNYEAQ (reference sequence). Trimming took 5 bases from V and 6 from J; bases not matched to a gene: 10. CDR3 in DNA: TGTGCCAGCAGCCCCGATACTAGCGGGATAAGCGAGCAGTACTTC. Translating gives CASSPDTSGISEQYF.

The chain recombines TRBV19 with TRBJ1-5; 12 bases line up with TRBD1. The CDR3 loop spans 15 amino acids. V shed 7 bases and J 6 bases; nucleotides not matched to a gene: 7. CDR1 is LNHDA, CDR2 SQIVND, per germline (reference sequence). The CDR3 nucleotides read TGTGCCAGTACCTCGGGACAGGGGGCTGGTCAGCCCCAGCATTTT. Translating gives CASTSGQGAGQPQHF.

With respect to this clone: The junction shows a germline mismatch at one end, possibly a read error. The gene calls are TRBV28 and TRBJ2-7; 8 positions match TRBD1. This CDR3 spans 14 amino acids. CDR1 MDHEN and CDR2 SYDVKM come from the germline V gene. The DNA of the CDR3 is TGTGCCAGCAGTCCCACCACCTTACGACAGGGGCGCAACTTC. Its protein is CASSPTTLRQGRNF. The complete variable domain, with remaining parts taken from reference TRBV28 and TRBJ2-7, reads DVKVTQSSRYLVKRTGEKVFLECVQDMDHENMFWYRQDPGLGLRLIYFSYDVKMKEKGDIPEGYSVSREKKERFSLILESASTNQTSMYLCASSPTTLRQGRNFGPGTRLTVT.

This sequence joins TRBV11-2 and TRBJ2-7; D may be TRBD1 or TRBD2 (5 bases each). Germline assignment: CDR1 SGHAT and CDR2 FQNNGV. The V end lost 0 bases, the J end lost 7 bases, and 13 bases lay between the germline ends. This CDR3 comprises 14 residues. Written as DNA, the CDR3 is TGTGCCAGCAGCTTAGATCGAGGGGTGCGAGAGCAGTACTTC. The encoded protein is CASSLDRGVREQYF.

The chain uses TRBV25-1 and TRBJ2-7; D is perhaps TRBD2 (5 bases). The CDR3 length is 14 residues. Looked up from germline, CDR1 is MGHDK and CDR2 is SYGVNS. The V end was cut by 4 bases, the J end by 3 bases, with 13 bases between. CDR3 sequence reads: CASSGLAASYEQYF. The CDR3 DNA is TGTGCCAGCAGTGGCCTAGCAGCCAGCTACGAGCAGTACTTC.

This clone was observed once. V gene TRBV19 combines with J gene TRBJ2-7, with 8 bases that match TRBD1. V gave up 5 bases and J gave up 3 bases; unmatched junction bases: 9. CDR3 length: 15 residues. The V gene's germline CDR1 is LNHDA and CDR2 SQIVND (reference sequence). CDR3 DNA sequence: TGTGCCAGTAGTCTGCAAGGACAGGGCCTCTACGAGCAGTACTTC. It specifies CASSLQGQGLYEQYF.

V is TRBV28 and J is TRBJ1-5, with D tentatively TRBD1 (6 bases). This CDR3 is built from 15 residues. Germline CDR1 and CDR2: MDHEN and SYDVKM. The V end lost 3 bases, the J end lost 6 bases, and 15 bases lay between the germline ends. The CDR3 sequence is CASSLQQGGIQPQHF. The CDR3 nucleotides are TGTGCCAGCAGTTTGCAACAGGGTGGAATTCAGCCCCAGCATTTT.

The gene calls are TRBV11-1 and TRBJ2-5, with D perhaps matching TRBD2 (5 bases). Trimming shortened V by 3 bases and J by 3 bases, and 11 bases separated the two germline ends. This CDR3 has 14 residues. The germline V gene has CDR1 SGHAT and CDR2 FQDESV (reference sequence). The CDR3 DNA follows: TGTGCCAGCAGCTTGAGGACTGCCGAAGAGACCCAGTACTTC. Translating gives CASSLRTAEETQYF.

The chain carries TRBV9 and TRBJ2-7; D is perhaps TRBD1 or TRBD2 (5 bases each). Germline lookup yields CDR1 SGDLS and CDR2 YYNGEE. Between the trimmed V and J ends, which lost 4 bases and 5 bases, there was a span of 19 bases. The CDR3 covers 15 residues. The CDR3, as DNA: TGTGCCAGCAGCTTCCAGGGTTTAGAGGGGAACGAGCAGTACTTC. This encodes CASSFQGLEGNEQYF.

This chain uses TRBV9 with TRBJ2-3, with 15 positions matching TRBD2. From germline, CDR1 is SGDLS and CDR2 YYNGEE. CDR3 length equals 13 residues. Unmatched junction bases numbered 0, after V lost 7 bases and J lost 6 bases. The CDR3 coding sequence is TGTGCCAGCGGGACTAGCGGGAGGGATACGCAGTATTTT. It translates to CASGTSGRDTQYF.

The gene calls are TRBV9 and TRBJ2-7, with TRBD2 identical over 7 bases. The CDR3 loop spans 14 amino acids. From germline, CDR1 is SGDLS and CDR2 YYNGEE. V was clipped by 0 bases and J by 7 bases; unmatched bases: 7. CDR3 in DNA: TGTGCCAGCAGCGTAGGGAGGGGAGGGAGTGAGCAGTACTTC. Protein sequence: CASSVGRGGSEQYF.

This CDR3 is CASSLGFAGELFF. CDR3 nucleotides: TGTGCCAGCAGCTTAGGATTTGCCGGGGAGCTGTTTTTT. This chain uses TRBV7-9 with TRBJ2-2, with D hard to call. Trimming took 1 base from V and 6 from J, leaving 6 bases between them. CDR1 and CDR2 from the germline V gene are SEHNR and FQNEAQ (reference sequence). The CDR3 runs to 13 residues.

The chain employs TRBV28 and TRBJ1-1; D gene ambiguous. Trimming removed 11 bases at V and 0 bases at J, with 16 bases between. Germline values: CDR1 MDHEN, CDR2 SYDVKM. The CDR3 loop spans 14 amino acids. The CDR3 coding sequence is TGTGCCCACGGACGGACCATTATGAACACTGAAGCTTTCTTT. The encoded protein is CAHGRTIMNTEAFF.

In its sample, this clone was seen once. V usage is TRBV5-1 and J usage is TRBJ2-2; TRBD2 might be the D (6 bases). Between the trimmed V and J ends, which lost 2 bases and 6 bases, there was a span of 14 bases. This CDR3 is built from 15 residues. Germline assignment: CDR1 SGHRS and CDR2 YFSETQ. CDR3 DNA sequence: TGCGCCAGCAGCTTCGGGGGAGGCGGGGCCGGGGAGCTGTTTTTT. This gives the protein CASSFGGGGAGELFF.

The chain uses TRBV6-5 and TRBJ2-7; 10 positions agree with TRBD2. The J segment lost 3 bases and the V segment lost 0 bases, leaving 2 bases of the junction unmatched. This CDR3 has 15 residues. Germline V gives CDR1 MNHEY, CDR2 SVGAGI. CDR3 loop: CASSYSKREGYEQYF. DNA of the CDR3: TGTGCCAGCAGTTACTCGAAGCGGGAGGGCTACGAGCAGTACTTC.

V and J are TRBV11-3 and TRBJ2-3; D gene uncertain. The CDR3 has 12 residues. CDR1 and CDR2 (germline): SGHNT, YENEEA. V was cut by 5 bases and J by 4 bases, with 7 bases left in between. CDR3 sequence: CASSPNADTQYF. In DNA form, the CDR3 reads TGTGCCAGCAGCCCCAACGCAGATACGCAGTATTTT.

The chain employs TRBV7-6 and TRBJ2-2; TRBD1 agrees at 10 bases. The germline gives CDR1 SGHVS, CDR2 FNYEAQ. CDR3 size: 15 residues. The J segment lost 4 bases and the V segment lost 3 bases, leaving 2 bases of the junction unmatched. CDR3 in DNA: TGTGCCAGCAGCTTCGGGACAGGGGTCACCGGGGAGCTGTTTTTT. It yields the protein CASSFGTGVTGELFF.